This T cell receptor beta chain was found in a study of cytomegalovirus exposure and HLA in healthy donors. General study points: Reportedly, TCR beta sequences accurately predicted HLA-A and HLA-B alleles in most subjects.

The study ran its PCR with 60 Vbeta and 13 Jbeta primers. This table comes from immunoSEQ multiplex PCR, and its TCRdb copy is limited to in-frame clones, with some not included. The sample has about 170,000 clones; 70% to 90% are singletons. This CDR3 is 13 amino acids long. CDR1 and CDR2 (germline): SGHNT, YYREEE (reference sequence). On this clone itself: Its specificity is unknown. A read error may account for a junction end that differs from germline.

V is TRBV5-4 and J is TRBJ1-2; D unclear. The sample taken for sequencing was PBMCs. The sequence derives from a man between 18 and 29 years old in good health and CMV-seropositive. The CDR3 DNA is TGTGCCAGCAGCTTGGTTGGAAACTATGGCTACATCTTC. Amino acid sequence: CASSLVGNYGYIF.